The rows below give T cell receptor beta chains drawn from one sample of a study of T cells in Graves' hyperthyroidism and ophthalmopathy. TCRdb reprocessed the multiplex PCR reads via MiXCR and lists one record per CDR3 protein. The profile covers roughly 170,000 distinct CDR3 sequences, with around 8.9% appearing a single time and approximately 20% taken by the ten largest. The material sequenced was blood. The source of these receptors is a woman aged 18-35 years with Graves' hyperthyroidism that later progressed to Graves' ophthalmopathy. CDR3s include the opening cysteine and the closing phenylalanine or tryptophan. Fields, in order: V gene, clone size, D gene, J gene, CDR3 protein, CDR3 DNA. A D gene is named only where the DNA matches it firmly. Rows give clone size only sometimes, using once, few, many, or a class for an expanded clone.

TRBV25-1	many	TRBD2	TRBJ2-3	CASSSRGDTDTQYF	TGTGCCAGCAGTTCGCGGGGGGACACAGATACGCAGTATTTT
TRBV19	many	TRBD2	TRBJ2-3	CASSSGAGPTDTQYF	TGTGCCAGTAGTTCGGGAGCGGGGCCCACAGATACGCAGTATTTT
TRBV30	many	-	TRBJ1-1	CAWNRNTEAFF	TGTGCCTGGAATAGGAACACTGAAGCTTTCTTT
TRBV6-1	many	TRBD1	TRBJ2-3	CASGQGGNTDTQYF	TGTGCCAGCGGACAGGGGGGGAACACAGATACGCAGTATTTT
TRBV6-2/TRBV6-3	many	TRBD2	TRBJ2-7	CASTSGSSYEQYF	TGTGCCAGTACTAGCGGGTCTTCCTACGAGCAGTACTTC
TRBV29-1	once	TRBD2	TRBJ2-2	CSAGRGGLYGELFF	TGCAGCGCTGGGAGGGGTGGACTTTACGGGGAGCTGTTTTTT
TRBV7-8	-	TRBD2	TRBJ2-5	CASSLELGLAGEETQYF	TGTGCCAGCAGCTTGGAGTTGGGACTAGCGGGGGAAGAGACCCAGTACTTC
TRBV2	many	-	TRBJ2-2	CASSVYSTGELFF	TGTGCCAGCAGTGTCTACAGCACCGGGGAGCTGTTTTTT
TRBV3-1	many	-	TRBJ1-3	CASSHLMDTIYF	TGTGCCAGCAGCCATTTGATGGACACCATATATTTT
TRBV20-1	many	TRBD2	TRBJ2-1	CSARDTGGGPGPYNEQFF	TGCAGTGCTAGAGATACGGGGGGAGGGCCGGGGCCCTACAATGAGCAGTTCTTC
TRBV12-3/TRBV12-4	many	TRBD1	TRBJ2-7	CASSLRKWDRGHEQYF	TGTGCCAGCAGTTTGAGAAAATGGGACAGGGGACACGAGCAGTACTTC
TRBV9	many	TRBD2	TRBJ2-3	CASSVSGTSGEGTDTQYF	TGTGCCAGCAGCGTAAGCGGGACTAGCGGGGAAGGCACAGATACGCAGTATTTT
TRBV5-5	many	-	TRBJ2-7	CASSLAGQHEQYF	TGTGCCAGCAGCTTGGCCGGGCAGCACGAGCAGTACTTC
TRBV7-8	many	-	TRBJ1-1	CASSPRIEYGRFGTEAFF	TGTGCCAGCAGCCCCCGAATCGAGTACGGGCGGTTCGGCACTGAAGCTTTCTTT
TRBV3-1	many	-	TRBJ2-2	CASSQAKRTGELFF	TGTGCCAGCAGCCAAGCAAAGCGGACCGGGGAGCTGTTTTTT
TRBV3-1	many	TRBD1	TRBJ1-2	CASSLTALQGRNYGYTF	TGTGCCAGCAGCCTAACAGCTTTACAGGGGCGTAACTATGGCTACACCTTC
TRBV28	many	-	TRBJ2-7	CASSLSEPSYEQYF	TGTGCCAGCAGTTTATCGGAACCATCCTACGAGCAGTACTTC
TRBV10-3	-	-	TRBJ2-3	CAISEGARPTDTQYF	TGTGCCATCAGTGAAGGAGCGCGCCCCACAGATACGCAGTATTTT
TRBV20-1	-	-	TRBJ2-3	CSARAYPPVASTDTQYF	TGCAGTGCTAGAGCATACCCCCCGGTGGCGAGCACAGATACGCAGTATTTT
TRBV19	few	-	TRBJ1-6	CASSIFRQPRYNSPLHF	TGTGCCAGTAGTATTTTTCGACAGCCTCGATATAATTCACCCCTCCACTTT
TRBV6-1	-	-	TRBJ1-1	CASSEVRGDEAFF	TGTGCCAGCAGTGAAGTAAGGGGCGATGAAGCTTTCTTT
TRBV11-2	many	TRBD1	TRBJ2-5	CASTGTDQETQYF	TGTGCCAGCACCGGGACAGACCAAGAGACCCAGTACTTC
TRBV19	-	TRBD1	TRBJ1-5	CASRQTGGGQPQHF	TGTGCCAGTAGACAAACAGGGGGCGGACAGCCCCAGCATTTT
TRBV4-2	-	-	TRBJ2-7	CASSQDWNSGSYEQYF	TGTGCCAGCAGCCAAGATTGGAACAGTGGAAGTTACGAGCAGTACTTC
TRBV2	many	-	TRBJ2-5	CASRSPSIRQETQYF	TGTGCCAGCAGGTCCCCTAGCATAAGACAAGAGACCCAGTACTTC
TRBV12-3/TRBV12-4	many	-	TRBJ2-5	CASTWSQETQYF	TGTGCCAGCACATGGTCCCAAGAGACCCAGTACTTC
TRBV7-9	many	-	TRBJ1-1	CASSDLPYLQGGAEAFF	TGTGCCAGCAGCGATCTTCCATACTTACAGGGTGGCGCTGAAGCTTTCTTT
TRBV19	-	TRBD1	TRBJ1-2	CASSIAQGPGRASRDGYTF	TGTGCCAGTAGTATAGCACAGGGGCCTGGTCGGGCGTCACGGGATGGCTACACCTTC
TRBV28	many	-	TRBJ2-4	CASSLFSPGGSKNIQYF	TGTGCCAGCAGTTTATTTAGTCCAGGGGGGTCCAAAAACATTCAGTACTTC
TRBV2	many	-	TRBJ1-6	CASSDQISSPLHF	TGTGCCAGCAGTGATCAGATTTCGTCACCCCTCCACTTT
TRBV10-3	many	TRBD1	TRBJ2-5	CAISSDRDETQYF	TGTGCCATCAGTAGCGACAGGGACGAGACCCAGTACTTC
TRBV5-8	-	TRBD2	TRBJ2-1	CASSKTSGEQFF	TGTGCCAGCAGCAAAACTAGCGGTGAGCAGTTCTTC
TRBV2	many	-	TRBJ1-1	CASSEGGWPLTTEAFF	TGTGCCAGCAGTGAAGGGGGTTGGCCCTTGACCACTGAAGCTTTCTTT
TRBV6-6	many	-	TRBJ1-1	CASSYRDRRNTEAFF	TGTGCCAGCAGTTACCGAGACAGAAGGAACACTGAAGCTTTCTTT
TRBV7-3	many	TRBD2	TRBJ2-3	CASSSLGGAGTDTQYF	TGTGCCAGCAGCTCCCTCGGGGGGGCAGGGACAGATACGCAGTATTTT
TRBV19	many	TRBD1	TRBJ1-1	CASSTYRGTEAFF	TGTGCCAGTAGTACATACAGGGGCACTGAAGCTTTCTTT
TRBV5-6	-	TRBD1	TRBJ2-3	CASSHRQGSTDTQYF	TGTGCCAGCAGCCACAGACAGGGTAGCACAGATACGCAGTATTTT
TRBV25-1	many	-	TRBJ1-1	CASSEYKDFTEAFF	TGTGCCAGCAGTGAATATAAGGACTTCACTGAAGCTTTCTTT
TRBV11-2	many	TRBD2	TRBJ2-3	CASSLGERGIADTQYF	TGTGCCAGCAGCTTAGGAGAGCGGGGGATAGCAGATACGCAGTATTTT
TRBV6-5	many	-	TRBJ2-5	CASSSSWGGETQYF	TGTGCCAGCAGTTCCTCGTGGGGGGGCGAGACCCAGTACTTC
TRBV27	many	TRBD2	TRBJ2-3	CASSRSGGINTQYF	TGTGCCAGCAGTCGCAGCGGGGGGATAAATACGCAGTATTTT
TRBV7-9	many	-	TRBJ1-1	CASSIGGTEAFF	TGTGCCAGCAGCATCGGAGGCACTGAAGCTTTCTTT
TRBV7-2	many	TRBD2	TRBJ2-5	CASSLAGLASETQYF	TGTGCCAGCAGCTTAGCGGGACTAGCTTCGGAGACCCAGTACTTC
TRBV3-1	many	-	TRBJ1-3	CASSQDVGRSSGNTIYF	TGTGCCAGCAGCCAAGATGTAGGCAGGAGCTCTGGAAACACCATATATTTT
TRBV6-1	many	TRBD1	TRBJ1-6	CASSHLTGDSPLHF	TGTGCCAGCAGTCACCTTACAGGGGATTCACCCCTCCACTTT
TRBV30	many	-	TRBJ1-2	CAWSVRLIGDYGYTF	TGTGCCTGGAGTGTACGTCTGATTGGGGACTATGGCTACACCTTC
TRBV28	many	-	TRBJ1-5	CASRMASNQPQHF	TGTGCCAGCCGGATGGCTAGCAATCAGCCCCAGCATTTT
TRBV5-6	-	TRBD1	TRBJ2-3	CASSQDRGTDTQYF	TGTGCCAGCAGCCAGGACAGGGGGACAGATACGCAGTATTTT
TRBV24-1	many	-	TRBJ2-7	CATSDPSSASYEQYF	TGTGCCACCAGTGATCCGAGTAGTGCCTCCTACGAGCAGTACTTC
TRBV7-6	-	TRBD1	TRBJ2-7	CGSSQPDRGSYEQYF	TGTGGCAGCAGCCAACCGGACAGGGGGTCCTACGAGCAGTACTTC
TRBV6-1	many	-	TRBJ1-1	CASRQQGWTEAFF	TGTGCCAGCAGACAACAGGGTTGGACTGAAGCTTTCTTT
TRBV19	many	-	TRBJ2-5	CASSIRQQGETQYF	TGTGCCAGTAGTATCAGGCAGCAGGGGGAGACCCAGTACTTC
TRBV27	many	-	TRBJ2-4	CASSETRGNIQYF	TGTGCCAGCAGCGAAACCCGGGGAAACATTCAGTACTTC
TRBV20-1	few	TRBD2	TRBJ2-7	CSARDRGLAGDYEQYF	TGCAGTGCTAGAGATCGAGGACTAGCGGGGGACTACGAGCAGTACTTC
TRBV29-1	many	TRBD1	TRBJ1-2	CSADATGGGGYTF	TGCAGCGCTGACGCGACAGGGGGTGGTGGCTACACCTTC
TRBV18	-	-	TRBJ2-2	CASSPRDSGGPNTGELFF	TGTGCCAGCTCACCTAGGGACAGCGGGGGACCGAACACCGGGGAGCTGTTTTTT